The 10 T cell receptor beta chains given below trace back to one sample, sequenced in a study of cytomegalovirus exposure and HLA in healthy donors (dated by TCRdb to the late 2010s). To prepare the library, the immunoSEQ multiplex PCR assay was applied. For the multiplex PCR, a mixture combining 60 forward primers for TCR Vbeta segments and 13 reverse primers for TCR Jbeta segments was used. In TCRdb, the immuneACCESS table is reduced to in-frame sequences with V and J assigned. These tables do not hold every clone; where another copy was compared, an unresolved V gene accounts for under half, and the others remain unexplained. Here the sample has more than 95,000 clones; 75% to 80% occur a single time. In total, the top ten clones hold 5.8% of the sample. The sequenced sample was PBMCs. These receptor sequences come from a man aged 60 to 69 in good health and CMV-seropositive.

The rearrangement joins TRBV9 to TRBJ2-7, with D perhaps matching TRBD1 (6 bases). Per the germline V gene, CDR1 is SGDLS and CDR2 is YYNGEE. Deletions cut 4 bases from V and 3 bases from J, with 14 bases between. This CDR3 has 14 residues. For the CDR3, the DNA is TGTGCCAGCAGCCTAAGGGACAATTTCTACGAGCAGTACTTC. Translated: CASSLRDNFYEQYF.

This clone was seen a few times. The genes are TRBV5-1 and TRBJ2-2; D gene uncertain. Germline V CDR1 and CDR2: SGHRS, YFSETQ. V shed 0 bases and J shed 6 bases, with 9 bases lying between them. This CDR3 comprises 14 residues. CDR3 amino acids: CASSLDRSSGELFF. The CDR3 DNA reads as TGCGCCAGCAGCTTGGACAGATCTTCCGGGGAGCTGTTTTTT. Complete variable domain (other parts from reference TRBV5-1 and TRBJ2-2): KAGVTQTPRYLIKTRGQQVTLSCSPISGHRSVSWYQQTPGQGLQFLFEYFSETQRNKGNFPGRFSGRQFSNSRSEMNVSTLELGDSALYLCASSLDRSSGELFFGEGSRLTVL.

V and J are TRBV23-1 and TRBJ2-2; 10 bases agree with TRBD2. TRBV23-1 qualifies as an ORF whose function is uncertain. The CDR3 is 19 residues long. After removal of 6 bases from V and 4 bases from J, the junction contained 17 bases not matched to a gene. As DNA, the CDR3 is TGCGCCAGCAGCCCCCCCCGGCTAGCGGGGGCCGGGGGCACCGGGGAGCTGTTTTTT. Translating it yields CASSPPRLAGAGGTGELFF.

V gene TRBV5-5 combines with J gene TRBJ2-3, with D maybe TRBD1 (5 bases). This CDR3 has 16 residues. Germline-derived CDR1 and CDR2 are SGHKS and YYEKEE (reference sequence). V was clipped by 0 bases and J by 3 bases, with 14 bases between them. CDR3: CASSLAAGSVTDTQYF. Here the CDR3 DNA reads TGTGCCAGCAGCTTGGCGGCAGGGTCGGTGACAGATACGCAGTATTTT.

The chain combines TRBV19 with TRBJ2-4; D uncertain. V shed 3 bases and J shed 0 bases, with 9 bases lying between them. Per germline, CDR1 LNHDA and CDR2 SQIVND (reference sequence). This CDR3 has 15 residues. CDR3 in DNA: TGTGCCAGTAGTATGCCGGTAATAGCCAAAAACATTCAGTACTTC. It is translated as CASSMPVIAKNIQYF.

In its sample, this clone is medium-sized. The chain couples TRBV5-4 to TRBJ2-7; TRBD1 matches 7 bases. Trimming took 5 bases from V and 0 from J; bases not matched to a gene: 2. Germline CDR1 and CDR2: SGHNT and YYREEE (reference sequence). CDR3 size: 13 residues. The CDR3 coding sequence is TGTGCCAGCAGACAGGGGTCCTCCTACGAGCAGTACTTC. As protein: CASRQGSSYEQYF.

The chain has TRBV15 and TRBJ1-2, with a weak D call TRBD1 (5 bases). Trimming left V 2 bases short and J 1 base short, with 8 bases between. The CDR3 has 14 residues. Germline CDR1 and CDR2: LNHNV and YYDKDF (reference sequence). For the CDR3, the DNA is TGTGCCACCAGCAGAACTGACAGTAACTATGGCTACACCTTC. Its translation: CATSRTDSNYGYTF. The full variable domain, its missing parts supplied by reference TRBV15 and TRBJ1-2, is DAMVIQNPRYQVTQFGKPVTLSCSQTLNHNVMYWYQQKSSQAPKLLFHYYDKDFNNEADTPDNFQSRRPNTSFCFLDIRSPGLGDTAMYLCATSRTDSNYGYTFGSGTRLTVV.

The CDR3 sequence is CASSLPSGGQETQYF. The CDR3 coding sequence is TGCGCCAGCAGCTTGCCAAGCGGGGGTCAAGAGACCCAGTACTTC. This sequence joins TRBV5-1 and TRBJ2-5, with 8 bases that match TRBD2. Germline CDR1 SGHRS, CDR2 YFSETQ. J was trimmed by 2 bases and V by 1 base; bases with no gene match: 4. This CDR3 comprises 15 residues.

In nucleotides, the CDR3 is TGTGCCAGCAGCGCAGACAGGGGGCCGGACACTGAAGCTTTCTTT. Translating gives CASSADRGPDTEAFF. The rearrangement links TRBV7-2 to TRBJ1-1, with 10 bases fitting TRBD1. V dropped 5 bases and J dropped 3; count of bases not matched to a gene: 6. Germline V lookup: CDR1 SGHTA, CDR2 FQGNSA. This CDR3 is 15 amino acids long.

The chain joins TRBV4-3 to TRBJ2-7; 7 nucleotides line up with TRBD2. Germline V lookup: CDR1 LGHNA, CDR2 YSLEER. After removal of 0 bases from V and 5 bases from J, the junction contained 7 bases not matched to a gene. CDR3 length: 15 amino acids. The CDR3 spells CASSQDLRLAHEQYF. The CDR3 DNA reads TGCGCCAGCAGCCAAGATCTTCGACTAGCTCACGAGCAGTACTTC.